One and the same sample provided the 22 T cell receptor beta chains below, sequenced in a study of cytomegalovirus exposure and HLA in healthy donors. The primer mix had 60 Vbeta and 13 Jbeta primers. Here immunoSEQ multiplex PCR was the method, and the copy in TCRdb shows in-frame clones only, minus some. The profile covers about 89,000 clones, with around 81% appearing a single time and 3% to 4% taken by the ten largest. Sequenced material: PBMCs. The receptors were gathered from a female donor in good health and CMV-seropositive.

The chain couples TRBV7-2 to TRBJ1-5, with 7 bases identical to TRBD1. The CDR3 loop spans 13 amino acids. Germline CDR1 SGHTA, CDR2 FQGNSA. V trimming: 5 bases; J trimming: 6 bases; junction bases outside the gene matches: 4. This CDR3 is CASSDRVSQPQHF. The CDR3 DNA is TGTGCCAGCAGCGACAGGGTGAGTCAGCCCCAGCATTTT.

The CDR3: CASSVESGIGGYTF. The CDR3 coding sequence is TGTGCCAGCAGCGTAGAGTCAGGGATCGGGGGCTACACCTTC. The chain combines TRBV9 with TRBJ1-2; possibly TRBD1 for D (5 bases). CDR1 and CDR2 from the germline V gene are SGDLS and YYNGEE. The V end was cut by 0 bases, the J end by 8 bases, with 14 bases between. The CDR3 runs to 14 residues.

CDR3 in amino acids: CASSSVGGSESPLHF. As DNA, the CDR3 is TGTGCCAGCAGTTCTGTGGGGGGATCTGAATCACCCCTCCACTTT. V and J are TRBV6-1 and TRBJ1-6; D is perhaps TRBD1 (5 bases). Germline-derived CDR1 and CDR2 are MNHNS and SASEGT. The germline V and J ends were trimmed by 5 bases and 10 bases, with 18 bases remaining between them. This CDR3 has 15 amino acids.

The DNA for the CDR3 is TGTGCCAGTAAGGCGGGGGGGCCCGATACGCAGTATTTT. This translates into CASKAGGPDTQYF. V usage is TRBV14 and J usage is TRBJ2-3, with TRBD2 matching 9 bases. This CDR3 contains 13 residues. Trimming took 9 bases from V and 6 from J; bases not matched to a gene: 7. Germline CDR1 reads SGHDN; CDR2 reads FVKESK.

This chain links TRBV18 with TRBJ2-1; 14 bases line up with TRBD2. Germline CDR1 is KGHSH and CDR2 is LQKENI. The CDR3 consists of 16 residues. The V gene end was trimmed by 0 bases and the J gene end by 8 bases; junction bases not matched to a gene: 3. In DNA form, the CDR3 reads TGTGCCAGCTCACCACCGGGACTAGCGGGAGCGCATGAGCAGTTCTTC. Encoded protein: CASSPPGLAGAHEQFF.

The chain is built from TRBV28 and TRBJ1-5; no reliable D call. The CDR3 is made up of 14 amino acids. CDR1 is MDHEN and CDR2 is SYDVKM in the germline V gene. V lost 3 bases to trimming and J lost 3 bases, with 9 bases between them. The CDR3 coding sequence is TGTGCCAGCAGTTTGGCAGGACTCAATCAGCCCCAGCATTTT. It is translated as CASSLAGLNQPQHF. The complete variable domain, with remaining parts taken from reference TRBV28 and TRBJ1-5, reads DVKVTQSSRYLVKRTGEKVFLECVQDMDHENMFWYRQDPGLGLRLIYFSYDVKMKEKGDIPEGYSVSREKKERFSLILESASTNQTSMYLCASSLAGLNQPQHFGDGTRLSIL.

Note on this clone: The same CDR3 also results from other DNA sequences found in this sample. The chain is built from TRBV5-6 and TRBJ1-1; no reliable D call. Germline CDR1 SGHDT, CDR2 YYEEEE. The CDR3 contains 11 residues. V lost 0 bases and J lost 7, with 4 bases in between. The CDR3 coding sequence is TGTGCCAGCAGCTTGGGGAGTGAAGCTTTCTTT. This codes for CASSLGSEAFF. The complete variable domain, with remaining parts taken from reference TRBV5-6 and TRBJ1-1, reads DAGVTQSPTHLIKTRGQQVTLRCSPKSGHDTVSWYQQALGQGPQFIFQYYEEEERQRGNFPDRFSGHQFPNYSSELNVNALLLGDSALYLCASSLGSEAFFGQGTRLTVV.

The chain combines TRBV19 with TRBJ2-2; 7 bases match TRBD1. The CDR3 is made up of 13 amino acids. The V segment lost 5 bases and the J segment 7 bases; nucleotides outside the gene matches: 4. In germline, CDR1 is LNHDA, CDR2 SQIVND (reference sequence). CDR3 sequence reads: CASSLPGGGELFF. For the CDR3, the DNA is TGTGCCAGTAGTCTGCCAGGGGGCGGGGAGCTGTTTTTT.

The chain couples TRBV5-1 to TRBJ2-2; 9 positions match TRBD1. The CDR3 runs to 16 residues. CDR1 is SGHRS, CDR2 YFSETQ, per germline. The V and J ends lost 3 bases and 3 bases, in that order; junction bases with no gene match: 6. CDR3 amino acids: CASSWGDREYTGELFF. The CDR3 DNA sequence: TGCGCCAGCAGCTGGGGGGACAGGGAATACACCGGGGAGCTGTTTTTT.

J is TRBJ1-5 and V is TRBV10-3; 7 bases agree with TRBD1. The V gene end was trimmed by 5 bases and the J gene end by 2 bases; junction bases not matched to a gene: 6. The germline V gene has CDR1 ENHRY and CDR2 SYGVKD. The CDR3 loop spans 15 amino acids. CDR3 sequence reads: CAISSEGQGNQPQHF. In DNA, the CDR3 is TGTGCCATCAGTTCCGAAGGACAGGGCAATCAGCCCCAGCATTTT.

The V and J genes are TRBV5-4 and TRBJ1-1, with TRBD1 identical over 12 bases. The CDR3 contains 16 residues. Germline V CDR1 and CDR2: SGHNT, YYREEE (reference sequence). With V trimmed by 5 bases and J by 6 bases, 11 bases remained unmatched. This chain's CDR3 is CASSPGTGGAGPEAFF. The CDR3 DNA is TGTGCCAGCAGTCCCGGGACAGGGGGCGCGGGCCCTGAAGCTTTCTTT. The variable domain in full, completed from reference TRBV5-4 and TRBJ1-1, reads ETGVTQSPTHLIKTRGQQVTLRCSSQSGHNTVSWYQQALGQGPQFIFQYYREEENGRGNFPPRFSGLQFPNYSSELNVNALELDDSALYLCASSPGTGGAGPEAFFGQGTRLTVV.

The chain has TRBV5-1 and TRBJ2-5; 8 bases are a match to TRBD1. The J call may be incorrect, as the DNA end agrees better with TRBJ2-7. The CDR3 has 17 amino acids. CDR1 and CDR2 (germline): SGHRS, YFSETQ. CDR3 bases: TGCGCCAGCAGCTTGGCCACGATGACAGGGGTCGTCTACGAGCAGTACTTC. Amino acids: CASSLATMTGVVYEQYF.

This CDR3 is CAISRGQPTNTGELFF. Written as DNA, the CDR3 is TGTGCCATCAGCCGGGGACAGCCTACGAACACCGGGGAGCTGTTTTTT. The chain couples TRBV10-3 to TRBJ2-2; 7 positions match TRBD1. After removal of 6 bases from V and 0 bases from J, the junction contained 7 bases not matched to a gene. Germline CDR1 is ENHRY and CDR2 is SYGVKD. The CDR3 covers 16 residues.

The chain uses TRBV18 and TRBJ1-1; TRBD1 matches at 8 bases. CDR1 and CDR2 from the germline V gene are KGHSH and LQKENI. V lost 3 bases and J lost 4; bases outside the gene matches: 7. This CDR3 comprises 15 residues. The CDR3 is CASSPDRVFGTEAFF. Written as DNA, the CDR3 is TGTGCCAGCTCACCGGACAGGGTTTTTGGCACTGAAGCTTTCTTT.

The CDR3 protein is CASSYRRGGGTEAFF. CDR3 nucleotides: TGTGCCAGCAGTTACAGGAGGGGGGGTGGCACTGAAGCTTTCTTT. This sequence joins TRBV6-5 and TRBJ1-1; a weak D match, TRBD1 (6 bases). Germline V gives CDR1 MNHEY, CDR2 SVGAGI. The CDR3 runs to 15 residues. V was clipped by 2 bases and J by 4 bases, with 14 bases between them.

The chain is built from TRBV5-1 and TRBJ1-1; D uncertain. The CDR3 runs to 15 residues. The germline V gene encodes CDR1 SGHRS and CDR2 YFSETQ. Trimming cost V 3 bases and J 4 bases, with 16 bases left between them. The CDR3 loop is CASSSLFGETTEAFF. The DNA of the CDR3 is TGCGCCAGCAGCTCGTTGTTTGGGGAGACCACTGAAGCTTTCTTT.

The gene calls are TRBV4-1 and TRBJ1-3; D remains unclear. Trimming removed 4 bases at V and 0 bases at J, with 7 bases between. The germline V gene encodes CDR1 MGHRA and CDR2 YSYEKL. The CDR3 has 14 residues. The CDR3 sequence: CASSPDTSGNTIYF. CDR3 in DNA: TGCGCCAGCAGCCCCGACACCTCTGGAAACACCATATATTTT.

The chain has TRBV30 and TRBJ2-1; TRBD2 aligns across 10 bases. Unmatched junction bases numbered 2, after V lost 0 bases and J lost 9 bases. Germline lookup yields CDR1 GTSNPN and CDR2 SVGIG (reference sequence). The CDR3 runs to 13 residues. The CDR3 DNA reads as TGTGCCTGGAGTGTAATAGCGGGAGGTGAGCAGTTCTTC. Translation gives CAWSVIAGGEQFF.

The V and J genes are TRBV5-4 and TRBJ1-2, with 7 bases fitting TRBD1. Germline-derived CDR1 and CDR2 are SGHNT and YYREEE (reference sequence). V shed 4 bases, J shed 5 bases, and the junction held 11 bases outside the gene matches. CDR3 length equals 15 residues. CDR3 protein: CASSPRSGGIYGYTF. The CDR3 nucleotides read TGTGCCAGCAGCCCGCGTTCAGGGGGTATTTATGGCTACACCTTC.

This clone was observed a few times. The chain employs TRBV6-5 and TRBJ1-1; tentatively, D is TRBD1 (6 bases). CDR1 is MNHEY and CDR2 is SVGAGI in the germline V gene. V lost 7 bases to trimming and J lost 4 bases, with 13 bases between them. The CDR3 length is 13 residues. CDR3 in amino acids: CASNMGAFTEAFF. In DNA form, the CDR3 reads TGTGCCAGCAACATGGGGGCATTCACTGAAGCTTTCTTT.

The CDR3 region is CASSVIRELNTIYF. CDR3 in DNA: TGTGCCAGCAGTGTCATAAGGGAGTTAAACACCATATATTTT. The V and J genes are TRBV25-1 and TRBJ1-3; D remains ambiguous. V was pared by 4 bases and J by 6 bases, with 13 bases between. The CDR3 extends over 14 amino acids. CDR1 is MGHDK, CDR2 SYGVNS, per germline. Together with reference TRBV25-1 and TRBJ1-3, the CDR3 gives the full variable domain: EADIYQTPRYLVIGTGKKITLECSQTMGHDKMYWYQQDPGMELHLIHYSYGVNSTEKGDLSSESTVSRIRTEHFPLTLESARPSHTSQYLCASSVIRELNTIYFGEGSWLTVV.

V gene TRBV6-1 combines with J gene TRBJ1-1; D is unresolved. The germline V and J ends were trimmed by 2 bases and 11 bases, with 12 bases remaining between them. Per the germline V gene, CDR1 is MNHNS and CDR2 is SASEGT. CDR3 length equals 12 residues. CDR3 protein: CASSEMGSDAFF. The CDR3 DNA follows: TGTGCCAGCAGTGAAATGGGGAGCGATGCTTTCTTT.